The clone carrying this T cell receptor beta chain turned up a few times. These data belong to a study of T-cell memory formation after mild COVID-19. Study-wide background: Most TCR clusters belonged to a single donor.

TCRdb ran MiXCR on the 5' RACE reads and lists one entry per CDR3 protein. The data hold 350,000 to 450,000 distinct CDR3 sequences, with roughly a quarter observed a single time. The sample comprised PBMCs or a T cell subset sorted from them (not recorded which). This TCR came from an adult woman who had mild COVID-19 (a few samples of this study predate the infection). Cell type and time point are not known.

The CDR3 DNA reads TGTGCCAGCAGCGTAAGGGGGTCGGGAAGAGGGACCCAGTACTTC. Translation: CASSVRGSGRGTQYF. The chain combines TRBV12-3 or TRBV12-4 with TRBJ2-5, with TRBD1 as a possible D gene (6 bases). The length of the CDR3 is 15 residues. V dropped 6 bases and J dropped 7 bases, with 21 bases sitting between them.